The 9 T cell receptor beta chains presented below share a single source sample, sequenced in a study of control samples from healthy donors and cancer patients (dated by TCRdb to about 2020). Library preparation was by the immunoSEQ multiplex PCR assay. The immuneACCESS repertoire file appears here via TCRdb, limited to in-frame rearrangements. These files lack a portion of the clones; in checked studies, under half of the deficit traces to unresolved V genes, and the cause of the others is not known. The sample data list about 180,000 clones, and about 92% of these were observed just once. Clones ranked in the top ten supply 1.4% of the sample. Material for sequencing was blood. Every receptor here comes from a young man in good health.

The chain employs TRBV7-9 and TRBJ2-1, with 7 bases identical to TRBD1. The CDR3 contains 13 residues. Unmatched junction bases numbered 8, after V lost 5 bases and J lost 10 bases. The V gene's germline CDR1 is SEHNR and CDR2 FQNEAQ (reference sequence). Here the CDR3 DNA reads TGTGCCAGCAGCCCTACAGGGGTACGAGAGCAGTTCTTC. Residues: CASSPTGVREQFF.

The rearrangement joins TRBV27 to TRBJ1-5; D is unresolved. V dropped 6 bases and J dropped 4 bases, with 7 bases sitting between them. Germline CDR1 MNHEY, CDR2 SMNVEV (reference sequence). CDR3 length: 12 residues. CDR3 sequence (DNA): TGTGCCAGCAGGGCCAGTAATCAGCCCCAGCATTTT. Translation: CASRASNQPQHF.

J is TRBJ2-3 and V is TRBV10-2, with 8 nucleotides matching TRBD1. V lost 6 bases, J lost 0 bases, and 8 bases stayed unmatched. CDR3 length: 16 amino acids. CDR1 and CDR2 (germline): WSHSY, SAAADI. CDR3 bases: TGCGCCAGCAGCGGTACAGGGGGAACTAGCACAGATACGCAGTATTTT. Protein product: CASSGTGGTSTDTQYF.

The chain joins TRBV18 to TRBJ1-2, with D possibly being TRBD1 (6 bases). Germline CDR1 is KGHSH and CDR2 is LQKENI. CDR3 size: 14 residues. With 3 bases removed from V and 4 bases from J, the gap between germline ends came to 12 bases. In DNA form, the CDR3 reads TGTGCCAGCTCACCCCCAGGGGCAACCTATGGCTACACCTTC. Its translation is CASSPPGATYGYTF. The whole variable domain, remainder taken from reference TRBV18 and TRBJ1-2, is NAGVMQNPRHLVRRRGQEARLRCSPMKGHSHVYWYRQLPEEGLKFMVYLQKENIIDESGMPKERFSAEFPKEGPSILRIQQVVRGDSAAYFCASSPPGATYGYTFGSGTRLTVV.

The chain combines TRBV4-3 with TRBJ2-7; TRBD1 agrees at 8 bases. V trimming: 3 bases; J trimming: 3 bases; junction bases outside the gene matches: 7. Germline-derived CDR1 and CDR2 are LGHNA and YSLEER. The CDR3 totals 15 residues. The CDR3 here is CASSHSGTGDYEQYF. The DNA for the CDR3 is TGCGCCAGCAGCCACTCCGGGACAGGAGACTACGAGCAGTACTTC.

The V call is TRBV7-6, the J call TRBJ2-1; D assignment may be TRBD1 or TRBD2 (5 bases each). The CDR3 consists of 13 residues. Looked up from germline, CDR1 is SGHVS and CDR2 is FNYEAQ. V shed 3 bases and J shed 6 bases, with 9 bases lying between them. The CDR3 spells CASSLGEFNEQFF. CDR3 DNA: TGTGCCAGCAGCTTGGGGGAGTTCAATGAGCAGTTCTTC.

The rearrangement joins TRBV18 to TRBJ2-7; TRBD1 is a possible D gene (6 bases). The germline gives CDR1 KGHSH, CDR2 LQKENI. The CDR3 length is 13 residues. Trimming took 5 bases from V and 2 from J, leaving 10 bases between them. The CDR3 loop is CASSSGQTYEQYF. Here the CDR3 DNA reads TGTGCCAGCTCATCCGGACAGACCTACGAGCAGTACTTC.

As for this clone: Other DNA sequences in the sample encode the same CDR3. This chain connects TRBV5-5 to TRBJ2-5, with 8 bases lining up with TRBD1. Germline CDR1 is SGHKS and CDR2 is YYEKEE (reference sequence). CDR3 size: 15 residues. After removal of 5 bases from V and 1 base from J, the junction contained 7 bases not matched to a gene. Here the CDR3 reads CASSVTGGVQETQYF. CDR3 in DNA: TGTGCCAGCAGTGTTACAGGGGGTGTCCAAGAGACCCAGTACTTC.

V gene TRBV6-6 combines with J gene TRBJ1-1, with 8 positions matching TRBD1. After removal of 2 bases from V and 2 bases from J, the junction contained 4 bases not matched to a gene. The CDR3 has 15 amino acids. Per the germline V gene, CDR1 is MNHNY and CDR2 is SVGAGI (reference sequence). In DNA form, the CDR3 reads TGTGCCAGCAGTTACCTAGGACAGGGAAACACTGAAGCTTTCTTT. Translating it yields CASSYLGQGNTEAFF.